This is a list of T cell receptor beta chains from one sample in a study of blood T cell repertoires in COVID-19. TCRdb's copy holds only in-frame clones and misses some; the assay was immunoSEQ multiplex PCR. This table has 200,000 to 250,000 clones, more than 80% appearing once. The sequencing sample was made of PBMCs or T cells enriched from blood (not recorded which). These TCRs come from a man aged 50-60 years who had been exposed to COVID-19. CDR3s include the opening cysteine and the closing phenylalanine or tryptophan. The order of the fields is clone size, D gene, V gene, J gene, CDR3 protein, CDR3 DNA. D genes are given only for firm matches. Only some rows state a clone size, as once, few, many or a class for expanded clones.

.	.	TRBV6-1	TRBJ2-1	CASSEAGFRAYNEQFF	TGTGCCAGCAGTGAGGCGGGGTTTAGGGCCTACAATGAGCAGTTCTTC
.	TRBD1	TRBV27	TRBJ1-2	CASRGVTGGLGYGYTF	TGTGCCAGCAGGGGGGTAACAGGGGGCTTGGGCTATGGCTACACCTTC
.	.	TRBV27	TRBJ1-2	CASSLRGRGGINYGYTF	TGTGCCAGCAGTTTAAGAGGACGGGGGGGAATTAACTATGGCTACACCTTC
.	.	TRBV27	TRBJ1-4	CASSRRFGLEKLFF	TGTGCCAGCAGTCGACGGTTTGGACTTGAAAAACTGTTTTTT
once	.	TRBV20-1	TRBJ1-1	CSASSANHRNTEAFF	TGCAGTGCTAGTTCCGCTAACCATAGGAACACTGAAGCTTTCTTT
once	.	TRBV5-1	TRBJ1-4	CASSLVSGHNEKLFF	TGCGCCAGCAGCTTGGTGTCCGGACATAATGAAAAACTGTTTTTT
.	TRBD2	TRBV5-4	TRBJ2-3	CASSPSGGSYTDTQYF	TGTGCCAGCAGCCCTAGCGGGGGGTCCTACACAGATACGCAGTATTTT
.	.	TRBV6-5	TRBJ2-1	CASSGQLYNEQFF	TGTGCCAGCAGCGGACAGTTGTACAATGAGCAGTTCTTC
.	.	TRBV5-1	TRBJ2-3	CASSLFGQSTDTQYF	TGCGCCAGCAGCTTGTTCGGACAAAGCACAGATACGCAGTATTTT
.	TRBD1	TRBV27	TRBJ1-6	CASTNTGVDSPLHF	TGTGCCAGCACCAATACAGGGGTGGATTCACCCCTCCACTTT
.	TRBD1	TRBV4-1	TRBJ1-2	CASSQPRDRDFGYTF	TGCGCCAGCAGCCAGCCAAGGGACAGGGATTTTGGCTACACCTTC
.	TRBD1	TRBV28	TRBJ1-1	CASTPPGPGGSWGTEAFF	TGTGCCAGCACCCCCCCCGGGCCAGGGGGCAGTTGGGGCACTGAAGCTTTCTTT
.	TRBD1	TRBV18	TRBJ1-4	CASSPGTGFNEKLFF	TGTGCCAGCTCACCTGGGACAGGGTTTAATGAAAAACTGTTTTTT
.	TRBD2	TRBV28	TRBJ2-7	CALGGGTTYEQYF	TGTGCCTTGGGCGGGGGGACCACCTACGAGCAGTACTTC
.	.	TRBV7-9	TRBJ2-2	CASSSTGRGTGELFF	TGTGCCAGCAGCTCCACAGGGAGGGGCACCGGGGAGCTGTTTTTT
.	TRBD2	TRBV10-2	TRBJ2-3	CASSEVGGRLNTQYF	TGCGCCAGCAGTGAGGTTGGCGGGAGGTTGAATACGCAGTATTTT
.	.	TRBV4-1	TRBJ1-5	CASSQTGYQPQHF	TGCGCCAGCAGCCAGACGGGGTATCAGCCCCAGCATTTT
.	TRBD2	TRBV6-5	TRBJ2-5	CASRSSGGETQYF	TGTGCCAGCAGAAGTAGCGGGGGGGAGACCCAGTACTTC
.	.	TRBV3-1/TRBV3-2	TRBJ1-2	CASSQTLTGHYGYTF	TGTGCCAGCAGCCAAACACTTACAGGACACTATGGCTACACCTTC
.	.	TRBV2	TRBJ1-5	CASSIQGRSNQPQHF	TGTGCCAGCAGTATACAGGGCCGGAGCAATCAGCCCCAGCATTTT
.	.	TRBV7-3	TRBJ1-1	CASSLNGGFEAFF	TGTGCCAGCAGCCTAAACGGGGGGTTTGAAGCTTTCTTT
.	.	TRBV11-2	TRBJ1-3	CASSPTPDSLGNTIYF	TGTGCCAGCAGCCCCACCCCGGACAGTTTGGGAAACACCATATATTTT
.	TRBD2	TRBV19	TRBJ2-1	CASSPPSGRYSYNEQFF	TGTGCCAGTAGTCCGCCTAGCGGGAGATACTCCTACAATGAGCAGTTCTTC
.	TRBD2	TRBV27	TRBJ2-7	CASSPTFGEGWGQYF	TGTGCCAGCAGTCCCACCTTCGGGGAGGGCTGGGGGCAGTACTTC
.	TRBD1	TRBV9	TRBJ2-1	CASSVSGTAYNEQFF	TGTGCCAGCAGCGTCTCCGGGACAGCCTACAATGAGCAGTTCTTC
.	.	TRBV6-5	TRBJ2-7	CASSYQRSPYEQYF	TGTGCCAGCAGTTACCAAAGGAGCCCCTACGAGCAGTACTTC
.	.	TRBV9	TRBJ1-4	CASSPWTDYNEKLFF	TGTGCCAGCAGCCCCTGGACGGACTATAATGAAAAACTGTTTTTT
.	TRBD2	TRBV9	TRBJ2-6	CASSVASVGGGAAGANVLTF	TGTGCCAGCAGCGTAGCTTCGGTAGGCGGGGGGGCCGCTGGGGCCAACGTCCTGACTTTC
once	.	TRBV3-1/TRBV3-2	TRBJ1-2	CASSQDFFYGYTF	TGTGCCAGCAGCCAAGATTTCTTCTATGGCTACACCTTC
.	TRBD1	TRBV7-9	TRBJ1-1	CATENSFGTGFNTEAFF	TGTGCCACCGAGAACTCCTTCGGGACAGGGTTTAACACTGAAGCTTTCTTT
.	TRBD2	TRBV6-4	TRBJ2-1	CASSDGLADYNEQFF	TGTGCCAGCAGTGACGGTCTAGCGGATTACAATGAGCAGTTCTTC
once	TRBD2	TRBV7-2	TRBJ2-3	CASTLPSGAADTQYF	TGTGCCAGCACTTTGCCTAGCGGGGCGGCAGATACGCAGTATTTT
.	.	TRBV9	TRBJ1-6	CASSVEGHPYNSPLHF	TGTGCCAGCAGCGTCGAGGGACACCCTTATAATTCACCCCTCCACTTT
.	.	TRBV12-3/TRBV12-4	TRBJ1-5	CASSFTGHQPQHF	TGTGCCAGCAGTTTCACAGGGCATCAGCCCCAGCATTTT
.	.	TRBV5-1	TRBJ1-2	CASSLAERVGYTF	TGCGCCAGCAGCTTGGCCGAGAGGGTTGGCTACACCTTC
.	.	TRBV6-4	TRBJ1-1	CASRTDLNTEAFF	TGTGCCAGCAGGACAGACTTGAACACTGAAGCTTTCTTT
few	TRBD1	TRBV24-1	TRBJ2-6	CATSSQGRGANVLTF	TGTGCCACCTCCTCACAGGGGAGAGGGGCCAACGTCCTGACTTTC
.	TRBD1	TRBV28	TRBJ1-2	CASSKSPAKGRGLGYTF	TGTGCCAGCAGTAAATCCCCGGCCAAGGGCAGGGGGCTCGGCTACACCTTC
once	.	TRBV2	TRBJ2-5	CASTRTEETQYF	TGTGCCAGCACTAGGACAGAAGAGACCCAGTACTTC
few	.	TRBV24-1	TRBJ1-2	CATSDGGAGHNYGYTF	TGTGCCACCAGTGATGGGGGGGCAGGGCATAACTATGGCTACACCTTC
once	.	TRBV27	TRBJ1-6	CASSFTGSPLHF	TGTGCCAGCAGTTTTACAGGTTCACCCCTCCACTTT
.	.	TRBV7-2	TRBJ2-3	CASSLGQFSTDTQYF	TGTGCCAGCAGCCTAGGACAGTTTAGCACAGATACGCAGTATTTT
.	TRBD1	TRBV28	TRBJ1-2	CASSLPSRTGEYGYTF	TGTGCCAGCAGTTTACCCTCTCGGACAGGGGAGTATGGCTACACCTTC
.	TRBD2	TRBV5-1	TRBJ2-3	CASRGGGALTDTQYF	TGCGCCAGCAGAGGCGGGGGGGCCCTGACAGATACGCAGTATTTT
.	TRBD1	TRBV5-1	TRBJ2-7	CASSSTGTAYSYEQYF	TGCGCCAGCAGCTCAACCGGGACAGCTTACTCCTACGAGCAGTACTTC